The 19 T cell receptor beta chains below all came from one sample that was sequenced in a study of T cell repertoires in cytomegalovirus infection. Their antigens remain unidentified. One entry per CDR3 protein, called by TCRdb with MiXCR from the reads. The table records about 920,000 distinct CDR3 sequences, less than 35% of them present only once. Specimen: cultured CD8+ T cells from PBMCs, collected from culture after CMV antigen stimulation. The receptors come from a human donor in good health (CMV status not recorded). Some clones in this sample may be carry-over from other donors' samples.

This clonotype was detected only a few times. V is TRBV6-2 or TRBV6-3 and J is TRBJ2-3, with TRBD1 as a possible D gene (5 bases). From germline, CDR1 is MNHEY and CDR2 SVGEGT. V was shortened by 4 bases and J by 2 bases, with 16 bases between the two germline ends. CDR3 length: 16 amino acids. CDR3 region: CASSSPFRVDTDTQYF. CDR3 DNA: TGTGCCAGCAGTTCCCCCTTCAGGGTGGACACAGATACGCAGTATTTT.

This clonotype has a count of ten or more. The gene calls are TRBV7-2 and TRBJ1-5, with D perhaps matching TRBD1 (5 bases). V was trimmed by 4 bases and J by 0 bases, leaving 19 bases between them. This CDR3 is 18 amino acids long. Germline values: CDR1 SGHTA, CDR2 FQGNSA. This CDR3 is CASSSEPLGVYSNQPQHF. In DNA form, the CDR3 reads TGTGCCAGCAGCTCCGAACCACTGGGGGTTTATAGCAATCAGCCCCAGCATTTT.

As concerns this clonotype: A much larger clone lies one base from this, so it may be a read error. CDR3 amino acids: CVSSPGPEGTTDTQYF. The CDR3 bases are TGTGTCAGCAGCCCCGGACCCGAGGGGACCACAGATACGCAGTATTTT. V gene TRBV7-4 combines with J gene TRBJ2-3, with D perhaps TRBD1 or TRBD2 (5 bases each). Per germline, CDR1 SGHVT and CDR2 SQSDAQ. The CDR3 sequence is 16 residues long.

This clonotype was counted at least ten times. The rearrangement links TRBV7-8 to TRBJ2-2; TRBD2 agrees at 10 bases. With 4 bases clipped from V and 6 bases from J, the junction kept 8 bases outside the gene matches. This CDR3 has 16 residues. Germline loops: CDR1 SGHVS, CDR2 FQNEAQ. The CDR3 spells CASSYPPGLASGELFF. The CDR3 DNA follows: TGTGCCAGCAGCTACCCTCCGGGACTAGCGTCCGGGGAGCTGTTTTTT.

This clonotype has only a few counts. The chain is built from TRBV6-5 and TRBJ2-3; D is perhaps TRBD1 (5 bases). The germline V and J ends were trimmed by 5 bases and 3 bases, with 18 bases remaining between them. This CDR3 comprises 16 residues. Germline V gene lookup returns CDR1 MNHEY and CDR2 SVGAGI. CDR3 protein: CASSKNRNGETDTQYF. CDR3 nucleotides: TGTGCCAGCAGTAAAAACAGGAATGGTGAAACAGATACGCAGTATTTT.

J is TRBJ1-2 and V is TRBV6-4; D might be TRBD1 (5 bases). V was pared by 3 bases and J by 0 bases, with 11 bases between. There are 15 residues in the CDR3. Per germline, CDR1 MRHNA and CDR2 SNTAGT. The CDR3 nucleotides read TGTGCCAGCAGTGAGAAGGGGCTAGCTAACTATGGCTACACCTTC. Translating it yields CASSEKGLANYGYTF.

This clonotype was detected a few times. The chain employs TRBV27 and TRBJ1-1; D is uncertain. This CDR3 has 13 amino acids. V dropped 8 bases and J dropped 5 bases, with 15 bases sitting between them. Looked up from germline, CDR1 is MNHEY and CDR2 is SMNVEV (reference sequence). CDR3 residues: CASRYLRGTEAFF. CDR3 nucleotides: TGTGCCAGCCGGTACCTTCGAGGGACTGAAGCTTTCTTT.

For this clonotype: At one end the junction does not follow the germline gene, possibly because of a read error. This chain uses TRBV7-7 with TRBJ2-5; D possibly corresponds to TRBD1 (5 bases). CDR3 length equals 15 residues. CDR1 SSHAT and CDR2 FNYEAQ come from the germline V gene (reference sequence). The CDR3 nucleotides are TGTGCTAGCAGCTTTGGCGCAGGGTTAAGGGAGACCCAGTACTTC. This encodes CASSFGAGLRETQYF.

The chain combines TRBV12-3 or TRBV12-4 with TRBJ1-2; D not resolved. The ends were cut back, 9 bases at V and 8 bases at J, with 13 bases in the middle. This CDR3 has 11 residues. The CDR3 loop is CASFVSRGYTF. DNA for the CDR3: TGTGCCAGTTTCGTTTCTCGAGGCTACACCTTC.

The chain has TRBV29-1 and TRBJ1-1; D is unclear. Germline V gene sequence: CDR1 SQVTM, CDR2 ANQGSEA. The V gene lost 4 bases and the J gene lost 4 bases, with 7 bases spanning the gap. The CDR3 has 11 amino acids. CDR3 in DNA: TGCAGCGTTGGGGAAGGCACTGAAGCTTTCTTT. It encodes CSVGEGTEAFF.

This clonotype was observed a handful of times. V gene TRBV7-9 combines with J gene TRBJ2-2; 7 positions agree with TRBD1. The V gene end was trimmed by 4 bases and the J gene end by 7 bases; junction bases not matched to a gene: 6. Germline CDR1 SEHNR, CDR2 FQNEAQ (reference sequence). The CDR3 runs 14 residues. The chain's CDR3 is CASSSPGGVGELFF. The CDR3 DNA follows: TGTGCCAGCAGCTCTCCAGGGGGAGTCGGGGAGCTGTTTTTT.

This clonotype was counted only a few times. The V gene is TRBV27, the J gene TRBJ2-1, with a weak D call TRBD1 (5 bases). From germline, CDR1 is MNHEY and CDR2 SMNVEV (reference sequence). The CDR3 is made up of 13 amino acids. Trimming shortened V by 8 bases and J by 8 bases, and 16 bases separated the two germline ends. The CDR3 region has the DNA TGTGCCAGCGGCCGCGCAGGGCGGTATGAGCAGTTCTTC. It encodes CASGRAGRYEQFF.

A note on this clonotype: At one boundary the junction diverges from the germline segment, which might be a read error. J is TRBJ1-4 and V is TRBV4-1, with D uncertain. CDR1 is MGHRA and CDR2 is YSYEKL in the germline V gene. This CDR3 is 16 amino acids long. CDR3 sequence reads: CASSQRPPSSNEILFF. The CDR3 nucleotides read TGCGCCAGCAGCCAGAGGCCTCCTTCTTCAAATGAAATACTGTTTTTT.

The chain joins TRBV6-5 to TRBJ1-3; the D is unclear. V was cut by 0 bases and J by 2 bases, with 8 bases left in between. CDR1 and CDR2 (germline): MNHEY, SVGAGI. This CDR3 contains 15 residues. This CDR3 reads CASSYSRSPGNTIYF. In nucleotides, the CDR3 is TGTGCCAGCAGTTACTCGAGAAGTCCTGGAAACACCATATATTTT.

This clonotype was counted only a few times. V is TRBV12-5 and J is TRBJ2-4; 10 bases are shared with TRBD1. This CDR3 contains 15 residues. The V gene end was trimmed by 5 bases and the J gene end by 8 bases; junction bases not matched to a gene: 9. CDR1 LGHNT and CDR2 FRNRAP come from the germline V gene. CDR3 sequence (DNA): TGTGCTAGTGGTCTAGGGACAGGGGTGTTGGACATTCAGTACTTC. Protein sequence: CASGLGTGVLDIQYF.

As DNA, the CDR3 is TGTGCCAGCAGTTACCGAGCGGACAATTTCTATGGCTACACCTTC. It encodes CASSYRADNFYGYTF. J is TRBJ1-2 and V is TRBV6-5; D is possibly TRBD1 (5 bases). The germline CDR1 and CDR2 sequences are MNHEY and SVGAGI. This CDR3 is built from 15 residues. V was cut by 2 bases and J by 4 bases, with 14 bases left in between.

The rearrangement joins TRBV10-3 to TRBJ2-1; a weak D match, TRBD1 (5 bases). Germline V lookup: CDR1 ENHRY, CDR2 SYGVKD. This CDR3 spans 13 amino acids. V lost 6 bases to trimming and J lost 7 bases, with 13 bases between them. The chain's CDR3 is CAIRVQGSNEQFF. In DNA, the CDR3 is TGTGCCATCAGAGTCCAGGGATCTAATGAGCAGTTCTTC.

Many counts were recorded for this clonotype. The rearrangement links TRBV7-6 to TRBJ2-3, with 13 bases fitting TRBD2. The V and J ends lost 5 bases and 2 bases, in that order; junction bases with no gene match: 7. Germline-derived CDR1 and CDR2 are SGHVS and FNYEAQ. CDR3 length: 17 residues. This CDR3 is CASSLRTSGGNTDTQYF. The CDR3 nucleotides read TGTGCCAGCAGCCTGCGGACTAGCGGGGGAAACACAGATACGCAGTATTTT.

This clonotype occurred many times. The chain is built from TRBV7-6 and TRBJ2-5; D unclear. CDR1 and CDR2 from the germline V gene are SGHVS and FNYEAQ. The CDR3 runs to 17 residues. V lost 0 bases to trimming and J lost 5 bases, with 19 bases between them. CDR3 sequence: CASSLAHSSRVIETQYF. In DNA, the CDR3 is TGTGCCAGCAGCTTAGCGCATTCTAGTCGGGTCATCGAGACCCAGTACTTC.